This T cell receptor beta chain was recovered during a study of immune evolution from preneoplasia to lung adenocarcinoma. Whole-study context: HLA loss of heterozygosity: about 7% AIS, under 19% MIA, more than 25% ADC, none AAH.

Germline CDR1 is SGHVS and CDR2 is FNYEAQ. J was trimmed by 2 bases and V by 5 bases; bases with no gene match: 7. This CDR3 is built from 15 residues. As for this clone: What it binds is unknown.

Measured with immunoSEQ multiplex PCR; TCRdb has only the in-frame clones, and not every one. The sample carries about 8,300 clones, roughly four fifths recorded once. Study-wide points: Highest clonality occurred in KRAS-mutant, not EGFR-mutant or double wild-type, nodules. Normal lung had highest clonality; later lesions appeared denser, more diverse. Top clone frequencies peaked in normal lung, apparently declining through invasive adenocarcinoma.

The source is a person between 50 and 69 years old with lung adenocarcinoma. This chain uses TRBV7-6 with TRBJ2-3, with 7 positions matching TRBD1. Source material: FFPE invasive lung adenocarcinoma tissue. CDR3: CASSPRQGFTDTQYF. DNA of the CDR3: TGTGCCAGCAGCCCAAGACAGGGATTCACAGATACGCAGTATTTT.